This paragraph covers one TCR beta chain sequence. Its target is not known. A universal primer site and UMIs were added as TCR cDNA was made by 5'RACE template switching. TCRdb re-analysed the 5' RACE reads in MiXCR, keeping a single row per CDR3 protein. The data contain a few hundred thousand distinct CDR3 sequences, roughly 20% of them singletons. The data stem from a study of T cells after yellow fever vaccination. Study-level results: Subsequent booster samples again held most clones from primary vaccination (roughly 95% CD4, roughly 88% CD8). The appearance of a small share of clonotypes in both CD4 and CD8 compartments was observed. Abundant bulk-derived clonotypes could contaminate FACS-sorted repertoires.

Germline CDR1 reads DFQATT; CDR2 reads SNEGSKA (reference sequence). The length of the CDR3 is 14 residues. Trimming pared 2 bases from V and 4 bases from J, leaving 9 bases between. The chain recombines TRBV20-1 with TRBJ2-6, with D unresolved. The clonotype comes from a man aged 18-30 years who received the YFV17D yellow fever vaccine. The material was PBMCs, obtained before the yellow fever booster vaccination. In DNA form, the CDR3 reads TGCAGTGCTAGAAGGGCTTCCGGGGCCAACGTCCTGACTTTC. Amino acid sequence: CSARRASGANVLTF.